These T cell receptor beta chains were read from a single sample in a study of shared clonotypes between healthy human individuals. Method: immunoSEQ multiplex PCR; TCRdb's copy keeps in-frame clones and lacks some. The table has 550,000 to 700,000 clones, around 73% seen once. The sequenced material came from memory CD4+ T cells sorted from blood. The source is a woman aged 25 to 39 in good health. The CDR3 runs from the conserved cysteine through the conserved F or W. Fields, in order: J gene, clone size, D gene, V gene, CDR3 protein, CDR3 DNA. A D gene is named only where the DNA matches it firmly. Clone size is given for some rows only: seen once, a few or many times, or a class if the clone is expanded.

J: TRBJ2-3
size: .
D: TRBD2
V: TRBV28
CDR3: CASSLPGTSGKGDTQYF
DNA: TGTGCCAGCAGTTTACCCGGGACTAGCGGGAAGGGGGATACGCAGTATTTT

J: TRBJ1-2
size: .
D: TRBD1
V: TRBV28
CDR3: CASSLGQVFYGYTF
DNA: TGTGCCAGCAGCCTAGGACAGGTTTTTTATGGCTACACCTTC

J: TRBJ2-1
size: few
D: .
V: TRBV11-2
CDR3: CASSLDGSGVGYEQFF
DNA: TGTGCCAGCAGCTTAGATGGTTCGGGAGTCGGGTATGAGCAGTTCTTC

J: TRBJ1-1
size: .
D: TRBD1
V: TRBV7-9
CDR3: CASSKRQGLNTEAFF
DNA: TGTGCCAGCAGCAAAAGACAGGGACTGAACACTGAAGCTTTCTTT

J: TRBJ1-1
size: .
D: .
V: TRBV10-3
CDR3: CAISRQEMNTEAFF
DNA: TGTGCCATCAGTAGACAGGAAATGAACACTGAAGCTTTCTTT

J: TRBJ2-6
size: .
D: .
V: TRBV19
CDR3: CASSMGSGANVLTF
DNA: TGTGCCAGTAGTATGGGATCTGGGGCCAACGTCCTGACTTTC

J: TRBJ2-7
size: .
D: .
V: TRBV20-1
CDR3: CSARLKQYF
DNA: TGCAGTGCTAGATTAAAGCAGTACTTC

J: TRBJ2-5
size: .
D: TRBD2
V: TRBV11-2
CDR3: CASSLVGGRRETQYF
DNA: TGTGCCAGCAGCTTAGTAGGCGGGAGACGGGAGACCCAGTACTTC

J: TRBJ2-1
size: .
D: .
V: TRBV2
CDR3: CASSKGPGGPNEQFF
DNA: TGTGCCAGCAGCAAGGGGCCCGGCGGGCCGAATGAGCAGTTCTTC

J: TRBJ1-4
size: .
D: TRBD1
V: TRBV19
CDR3: CASSPGQGSEKLFF
DNA: TGTGCCAGTAGTCCGGGACAGGGAAGCGAAAAACTGTTTTTT

J: TRBJ2-2
size: once
D: TRBD2
V: TRBV5-1
CDR3: CASSLASRGGSVGELFF
DNA: TGCGCCAGCAGCTTGGCCTCGAGGGGCGGGAGTGTCGGGGAGCTGTTTTTT

J: TRBJ2-3
size: .
D: .
V: TRBV28
CDR3: CASGVPSTDTQYF
DNA: TGTGCCAGCGGGGTCCCTAGCACAGATACGCAGTATTTT

J: TRBJ2-7
size: .
D: TRBD1
V: TRBV10-3
CDR3: CAISRTGGDYEQYF
DNA: TGTGCCATCAGCAGGACAGGGGGTGATTACGAGCAGTACTTC

J: TRBJ1-4
size: .
D: TRBD1
V: TRBV6-5
CDR3: CASSSQGGHYEKLFF
DNA: TGTGCCAGCAGCTCCCAGGGGGGGCATTACGAAAAACTGTTTTTT

J: TRBJ2-7
size: .
D: .
V: TRBV6-6
CDR3: CASRPRGISYEQYF
DNA: TGTGCCAGCAGACCTAGGGGCATCTCCTACGAGCAGTACTTC

J: TRBJ2-4
size: few
D: TRBD2
V: TRBV25-1
CDR3: CASSVSGGVAKNIQYF
DNA: TGTGCCAGCAGTGTATCCGGGGGGGTAGCCAAAAACATTCAGTACTTC

J: TRBJ2-7
size: .
D: .
V: TRBV10-3
CDR3: CAIRRGEGNYEQYF
DNA: TGTGCCATCAGGAGGGGGGAGGGCAACTACGAGCAGTACTTC

J: TRBJ2-3
size: .
D: .
V: TRBV28
CDR3: CASSDSGARSDTQYF
DNA: TGTGCCAGCAGTGACTCTGGGGCTCGGTCAGATACGCAGTATTTT

J: TRBJ2-7
size: .
D: TRBD1
V: TRBV5-1
CDR3: CASSLGPGQGVHEQYF
DNA: TGCGCCAGCAGCTTGGGACCGGGACAGGGTGTCCACGAGCAGTACTTC

J: TRBJ2-3
size: .
D: TRBD2
V: TRBV2
CDR3: CASSREATPDTQYF
DNA: TGTGCCAGCAGTCGGGAGGCGACGCCAGATACGCAGTATTTT

J: TRBJ1-5
size: .
D: .
V: TRBV2
CDR3: CASRKGGGRDNQPQHF
DNA: TGTGCCAGCAGAAAGGGCGGGGGCAGGGACAATCAGCCCCAGCATTTT

J: TRBJ1-1
size: .
D: .
V: TRBV5-1
CDR3: CASTPRAQVGAEAFF
DNA: TGCGCCAGTACCCCAAGGGCGCAGGTCGGGGCTGAAGCTTTCTTT

J: TRBJ2-1
size: few
D: .
V: TRBV25-1
CDR3: CASSAAQGKYNEQFF
DNA: TGTGCCAGCAGCGCAGCCCAGGGAAAGTACAATGAGCAGTTCTTC

J: TRBJ1-4
size: .
D: TRBD1
V: TRBV5-6
CDR3: CASSLQGTPPTNEKLFF
DNA: TGTGCCAGCAGCTTACAGGGGACCCCGCCGACTAATGAAAAACTGTTTTTT

J: TRBJ2-7
size: .
D: TRBD2
V: TRBV5-5
CDR3: CASSLVAGAYEQYF
DNA: TGTGCCAGCAGCTTGGTAGCGGGAGCCTACGAGCAGTACTTC

J: TRBJ1-2
size: once
D: TRBD1
V: TRBV6-1
CDR3: CASRRQGRDYGYTF
DNA: TGTGCCAGCAGGAGACAGGGTCGCGACTATGGCTACACCTTC

J: TRBJ1-1
size: .
D: .
V: TRBV15
CDR3: CATSRVLFNTEAFF
DNA: TGTGCCACCAGCAGAGTCCTTTTCAACACTGAAGCTTTCTTT

J: TRBJ2-1
size: few
D: .
V: TRBV5-1
CDR3: CASRRTANNEQFF
DNA: TGCGCCAGCAGAAGGACGGCGAACAATGAGCAGTTCTTC

J: TRBJ2-2
size: .
D: .
V: TRBV7-8
CDR3: CASSLGLLTGELFF
DNA: TGTGCCAGCAGCTTAGGGCTCCTGACCGGGGAGCTGTTTTTT

J: TRBJ2-2
size: few
D: TRBD2
V: TRBV5-1
CDR3: CASRWTSGSPNTGELFF
DNA: TGCGCCAGCAGATGGACTAGCGGGAGCCCGAACACCGGGGAGCTGTTTTTT

J: TRBJ2-7
size: .
D: .
V: TRBV9
CDR3: CASSVGGYEYEQYF
DNA: TGTGCCAGCAGCGTAGGGGGGTACGAGTACGAGCAGTACTTC

J: TRBJ1-5
size: .
D: .
V: TRBV7-2
CDR3: CASSRPGPRKDQPQHF
DNA: TGTGCCAGCAGTAGACCGGGCCCGAGAAAAGATCAGCCCCAGCATTTT

J: TRBJ1-2
size: .
D: TRBD1
V: TRBV14
CDR3: CASSPTGTGGRGYTF
DNA: TGTGCCAGCAGCCCGACCGGGACAGGGGGCCGCGGCTACACCTTC

J: TRBJ2-3
size: .
D: .
V: TRBV19
CDR3: CASSISTSSTDTQYF
DNA: TGTGCCAGTAGTATCAGTACTTCTAGCACAGATACGCAGTATTTT

J: TRBJ1-3
size: .
D: .
V: TRBV30
CDR3: CAWAGSGNTIYF
DNA: TGTGCCTGGGCTGGTTCTGGAAACACCATATATTTT

J: TRBJ2-5
size: .
D: TRBD2
V: TRBV23-1
CDR3: CASSHQRRQIPGGKTQYF
DNA: TGCGCCAGCAGTCACCAGAGGAGACAGATTCCGGGGGGTAAGACCCAGTACTTC

J: TRBJ2-3
size: once
D: .
V: TRBV10-3
CDR3: CAVLSTDTQYF
DNA: TGTGCCGTCCTGTCCACAGATACGCAGTATTTT

J: TRBJ1-1
size: .
D: TRBD1
V: TRBV27
CDR3: CASSPRQGNTEAFF
DNA: TGTGCCAGCAGTCCCCGACAGGGGAACACTGAAGCTTTCTTT

J: TRBJ2-5
size: .
D: TRBD2
V: TRBV6-5
CDR3: CASSYPTTSGTETQYF
DNA: TGTGCCAGCAGTTACCCCACAACCAGCGGGACGGAGACCCAGTACTTC

J: TRBJ1-1
size: .
D: .
V: TRBV6-6
CDR3: CASSYGDTMNTEAFF
DNA: TGTGCCAGCAGTTACGGTGACACCATGAACACTGAAGCTTTCTTT

J: TRBJ1-2
size: few
D: .
V: TRBV23-1
CDR3: CASKDGYTF
DNA: TGCGCCAGCAAGGATGGCTACACCTTC

J: TRBJ2-7
size: .
D: TRBD2
V: TRBV5-8
CDR3: CASFRGSGGPGEQYF
DNA: TGTGCCAGCTTCCGGGGTTCGGGAGGGCCTGGAGAGCAGTACTTC

J: TRBJ2-5
size: .
D: TRBD2
V: TRBV5-1
CDR3: CASSFLAGAETQYF
DNA: TGCGCCAGCAGCTTCCTAGCGGGAGCGGAGACCCAGTACTTC

J: TRBJ1-1
size: .
D: .
V: TRBV18
CDR3: CASSRSQGAFGEAFF
DNA: TGTGCCAGCTCAAGATCGCAGGGAGCCTTCGGCGAAGCTTTCTTT

J: TRBJ1-6
size: .
D: .
V: TRBV18
CDR3: CASSPGWGLNSPLHF
DNA: TGTGCCAGCTCACCAGGGTGGGGACTTAATTCACCCCTCCACTTT

J: TRBJ1-3
size: .
D: .
V: TRBV2
CDR3: CASSERQFSGNTIYF
DNA: TGTGCCAGCAGTGAGCGACAATTCTCTGGAAACACCATATATTTT

J: TRBJ2-7
size: .
D: .
V: TRBV6-1
CDR3: CASSEAGSYEQYF
DNA: TGTGCCAGCAGTGAAGCGGGGAGCTACGAGCAGTACTTC

J: TRBJ1-2
size: .
D: .
V: TRBV27
CDR3: CASRGVLTGYTF
DNA: TGTGCCAGCAGAGGGGTTCTTACTGGCTACACCTTC

J: TRBJ1-2
size: many
D: .
V: TRBV19
CDR3: CASSKPGAGGYGYTF
DNA: TGTGCCAGTAGTAAGCCGGGGGCCGGAGGCTATGGCTACACCTTC

J: TRBJ2-7
size: many
D: TRBD2
V: TRBV7-8
CDR3: CASSSRLAETYEQYF
DNA: TGTGCCAGCAGCTCGCGACTAGCGGAGACCTACGAGCAGTACTTC

J: TRBJ1-5
size: .
D: TRBD1
V: TRBV19
CDR3: CASSIERGQGVGYSNQPQHF
DNA: TGTGCCAGTAGTATAGAGAGAGGACAGGGCGTGGGGTATAGCAATCAGCCCCAGCATTTT